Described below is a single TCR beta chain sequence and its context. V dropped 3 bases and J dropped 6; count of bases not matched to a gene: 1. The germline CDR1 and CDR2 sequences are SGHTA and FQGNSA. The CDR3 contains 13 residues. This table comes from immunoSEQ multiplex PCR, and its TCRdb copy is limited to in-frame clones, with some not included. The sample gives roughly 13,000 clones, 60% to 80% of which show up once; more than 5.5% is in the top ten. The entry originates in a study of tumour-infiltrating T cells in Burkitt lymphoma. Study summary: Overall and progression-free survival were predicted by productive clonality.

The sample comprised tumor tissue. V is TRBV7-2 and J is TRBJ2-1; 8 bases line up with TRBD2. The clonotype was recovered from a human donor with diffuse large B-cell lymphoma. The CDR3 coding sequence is TGTGCCAGCAGCTTCGCGGGAGGCAATGAGCAGTTCTTC. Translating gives CASSFAGGNEQFF.